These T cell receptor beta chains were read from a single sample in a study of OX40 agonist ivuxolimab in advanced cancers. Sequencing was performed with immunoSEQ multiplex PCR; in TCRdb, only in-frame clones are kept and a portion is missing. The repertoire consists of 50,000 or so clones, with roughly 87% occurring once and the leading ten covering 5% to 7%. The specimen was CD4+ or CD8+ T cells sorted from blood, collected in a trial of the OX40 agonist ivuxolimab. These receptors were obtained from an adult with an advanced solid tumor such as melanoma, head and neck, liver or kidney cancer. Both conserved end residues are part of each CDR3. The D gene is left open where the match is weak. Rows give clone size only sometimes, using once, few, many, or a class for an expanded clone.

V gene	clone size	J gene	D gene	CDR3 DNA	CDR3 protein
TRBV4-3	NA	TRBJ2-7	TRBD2	TGCGCCAGCAGCCAAGATATCGGGAGGGCCTCCTACGAGCAGTACTTC	CASSQDIGRASYEQYF
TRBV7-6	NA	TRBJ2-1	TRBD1	TGTGCCAGCAGCTCTAGACAGGGACCCTACAATGAGCAGTTCTTC	CASSSRQGPYNEQFF
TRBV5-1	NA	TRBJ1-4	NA	TGCGCCAGCAGCTTGCTGGGGGAGGAAAGTGAAAAACTGTTTTTT	CASSLLGEESEKLFF
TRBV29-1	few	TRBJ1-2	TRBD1	TGCAGCGTTGAAGATCCAGAGACAGGGGCTAACTATGGCTACACCTTC	CSVEDPETGANYGYTF
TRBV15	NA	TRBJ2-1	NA	TGTGCCACCAGCCTGACAGTATACAATGAGCAGTTCTTC	CATSLTVYNEQFF
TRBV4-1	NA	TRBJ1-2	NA	TGCGCCAGCAGCCAATCCCGGGACGGGGGCTATGGCTACACCTTC	CASSQSRDGGYGYTF
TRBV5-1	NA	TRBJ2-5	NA	TGCGCCAGCAGCTTGATTCGGCAGCAAGAGACCCAGTACTTC	CASSLIRQQETQYF
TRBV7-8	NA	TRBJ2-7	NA	TGTGCCAGCAGCCCCGGGGATTCGGGGTACGAGCAGTACTTC	CASSPGDSGYEQYF
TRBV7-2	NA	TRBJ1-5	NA	TGTGCCAGCAGCCCAACCGACCGATATAGCAATCAGCCCCAGCATTTT	CASSPTDRYSNQPQHF
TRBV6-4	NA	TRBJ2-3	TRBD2	TGTGCCAGCAGTGACTCGGCTAGCGGGCACACAGATACGCAGTATTTT	CASSDSASGHTDTQYF
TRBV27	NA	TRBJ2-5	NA	TGTGCCAGCAGCTCCGGGACGAGATTCCAAGAGACCCAGTACTTC	CASSSGTRFQETQYF
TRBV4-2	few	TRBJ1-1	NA	TGTGCCAGCAGCCAAGACCTGTCGGAGACTGAAGCTTTCTTT	CASSQDLSETEAFF
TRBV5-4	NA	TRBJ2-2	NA	TGTGCCAGCAGCTTGCTCGGGGAGCTGTTTTTT	CASSLLGELFF
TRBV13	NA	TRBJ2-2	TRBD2	TGTGCCAGCAGCCACGCGAAGTCTAGCGGCGGGGAGCTGTTTTTT	CASSHAKSSGGELFF
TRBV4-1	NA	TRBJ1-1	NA	TGCGCCAGCAGCCAAGAAGTCTGGATGAACACTGAAGCTTTCTTT	CASSQEVWMNTEAFF
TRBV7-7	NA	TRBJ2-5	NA	TGTGCCAGCAGCTTAAGGGGACTAGAGACCCAGTACTTC	CASSLRGLETQYF
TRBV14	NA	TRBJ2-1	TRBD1	TGTGCCAGCAGGATGACAGGGGGGTACCCCTACAATGAGCAGTTCTTC	CASRMTGGYPYNEQFF
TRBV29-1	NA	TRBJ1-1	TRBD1	TGCAGCGTGCGACAGGGGGCAGGGACTGAAGCTTTCTTT	CSVRQGAGTEAFF
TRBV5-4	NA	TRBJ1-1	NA	TGTGCCAGCAGCTTGTTCCCGGGGGCGATTGACACTGAAGCTTTCTTT	CASSLFPGAIDTEAFF
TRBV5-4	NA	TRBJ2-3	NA	TGTGCCAGCAGACCACCCGACAGGGTGGGGGGTGTTACTCCACCAGATACGCAGTATTTT	CASRPPDRVGGVTPPDTQYF
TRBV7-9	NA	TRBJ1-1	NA	TGTGCCAGCAGAGTCGAGAACACTGAAGCTTTCTTT	CASRVENTEAFF
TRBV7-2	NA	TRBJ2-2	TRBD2	TGTGCCAGCGAGGAGACTAGCGGGGGGAACACCGGGGAGCTGTTTTTT	CASEETSGGNTGELFF
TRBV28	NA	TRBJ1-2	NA	TGTGCCAGCAGTTTATCGGTTACTGGCTACACCTTC	CASSLSVTGYTF
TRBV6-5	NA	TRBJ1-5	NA	TGTGCCAGCAGCCCCGAAGGACAGCGATATCAGCCCCAGCATTTT	CASSPEGQRYQPQHF
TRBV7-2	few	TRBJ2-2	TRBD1	TGTGCCAGCAGCCCCTTCGACAGGGGATTTGTCGGGGAGCTGTTTTTT	CASSPFDRGFVGELFF
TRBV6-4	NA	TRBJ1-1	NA	TGTGCCAGCAGTGAGGGGACGGGCACTGAAGCTTTCTTT	CASSEGTGTEAFF
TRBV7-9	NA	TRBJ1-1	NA	TGTGCCAGCAGCTTAGTCGGCAGGGGTAACACTGAAGCTTTCTTT	CASSLVGRGNTEAFF
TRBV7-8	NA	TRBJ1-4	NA	TGTGCCAGCAGCTTAGCGGGGAAATATGAAAAACTGTTTTTT	CASSLAGKYEKLFF
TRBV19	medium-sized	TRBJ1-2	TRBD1	TGTGCCAGTAGTATAGATCATGGGACAGGGGGATCTGGCTACACCTTC	CASSIDHGTGGSGYTF
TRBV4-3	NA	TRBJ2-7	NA	TGCGCCAGCAGCCAAACCACTGCGTACGAGCAGTACTTC	CASSQTTAYEQYF
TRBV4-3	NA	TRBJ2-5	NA	TGCGCCAGCAGCCAAGATGGGCAGTACCAAGAGACCCAGTACTTC	CASSQDGQYQETQYF
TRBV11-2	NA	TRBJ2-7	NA	TGTGCCAGCAGCTTAGAGCCCGGCTACGAGCAGTACTTC	CASSLEPGYEQYF
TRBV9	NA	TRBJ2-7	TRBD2	TGTGCCAGCAGCGTAGGAGGGAGGGCCGGCGAGCAGTACTTC	CASSVGGRAGEQYF
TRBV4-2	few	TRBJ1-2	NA	TGTGCCAGTCGGTCTTCACAGTTATTCTATGGCTACACCTTC	CASRSSQLFYGYTF
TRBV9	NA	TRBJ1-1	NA	TGTGCCAGCAGCGGGCTGGACACTGAAGCTTTCTTT	CASSGLDTEAFF
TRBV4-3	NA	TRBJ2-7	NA	TGCGCCAGCAGCCAAGATCGTTTAACACCATACGAGCAGTACTTC	CASSQDRLTPYEQYF
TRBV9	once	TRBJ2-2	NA	TGTGCCAACCAGCAAACCCCCGGGGAGCTGTTTTTT	CANQQTPGELFF
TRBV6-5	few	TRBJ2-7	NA	TGTGCCAGCAGTTACGGGGCCGAGCAGTACTTC	CASSYGAEQYF
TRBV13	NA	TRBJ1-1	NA	TGTGCTAGCAGGCTTGGTATGAACACTGAAGCTTTCTTT	CASRLGMNTEAFF
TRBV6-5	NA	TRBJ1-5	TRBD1	TGTGCCAGCAGGCGACAGGGGGATAGCAATCAGCCCCAGCATTTT	CASRRQGDSNQPQHF
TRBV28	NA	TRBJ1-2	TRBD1	TGTGCCAGCAGTTCACCGGGACAGGGAAACGGGAATGGCTACACCTTC	CASSSPGQGNGNGYTF
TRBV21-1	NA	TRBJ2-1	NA	TGTGCCAGCAGCACCAAGGGACTAGCGGGAGAACATGAGCAGTTCTTC	CASSTKGLAGEHEQFF
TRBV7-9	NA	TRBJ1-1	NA	TGTGCCAGCAGCTTACGACTACCTGAAGCTTTCTTT	CASSLRLPEAFF
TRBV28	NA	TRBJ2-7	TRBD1	TGTGCCAGCAGTGCTGCCTGGACAGGGACCTACGAGCAGTACTTC	CASSAAWTGTYEQYF
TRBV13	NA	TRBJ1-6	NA	TGTGCCAGCAGCTCTGGACCAGTCGGTTCACCCCTCCACTTT	CASSSGPVGSPLHF
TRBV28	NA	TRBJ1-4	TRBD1	TGTGCCAGCAGTTTAAGGAGACAGGGGTTAACTAATGAAAAACTGTTTTTT	CASSLRRQGLTNEKLFF